The 12 T cell receptor beta chains below come from one sample, sequenced in a study of blood T cell repertoires in COVID-19. Measured with immunoSEQ multiplex PCR; TCRdb has only the in-frame clones, and not every one. The sample comprises roughly 250,000 clones, approximately 79% of which are singletons, and around 3.6% rests with the top ten. Sequenced sample: peripheral blood. The receptors derive from a woman aged 35 to 49 with active or convalescent COVID-19.

J is TRBJ1-4 and V is TRBV13; 9 nucleotides line up with TRBD1. The CDR3 has 14 amino acids. Germline-derived CDR1 and CDR2 are PRHDT and FYEKMQ (reference sequence). The junction had 6 bases not matched to a gene; V was cut back by 5 bases and J by 8 bases. The CDR3 DNA reads as TGTGCCAGCAGCCGGGACAGGGAGTTAGAAAAACTGTTTTTT. Protein product: CASSRDRELEKLFF.

The chain employs TRBV7-9 and TRBJ2-1; TRBD1 matches at 7 bases. The V gene's germline CDR1 is SEHNR and CDR2 FQNEAQ (reference sequence). V shed 6 bases and J 6 bases; nucleotides not matched to a gene: 11. This CDR3 contains 15 residues. The CDR3 coding sequence is TGTGCCAGCAGTTTTGTTACAGGGGATTTCAATGAGCAGTTCTTC. Protein product: CASSFVTGDFNEQFF.

V usage is TRBV29-1 and J usage is TRBJ1-2, with TRBD1 matching over 10 bases. Trimming removed 6 bases from V and 5 bases from J; junction bases left unmatched: 6. The germline V gene encodes CDR1 SQVTM and CDR2 ANQGSEA. The CDR3 is made up of 13 amino acids. The CDR3 spells CSVGTGEIYGYTF. The CDR3 nucleotides read TGCAGCGTCGGGACAGGGGAGATTTATGGCTACACCTTC.

The chain is built from TRBV27 and TRBJ1-6, with D perhaps matching TRBD1 (6 bases). This CDR3 region has 14 residues. Germline V lookup: CDR1 MNHEY, CDR2 SMNVEV (reference sequence). Trimming removed 5 bases from V and 4 bases from J, with 9 bases in between. CDR3 DNA sequence: TGTGCCAGCAGTAATCAGGGGTATAATTCACCCCTCCACTTT. Encoded protein: CASSNQGYNSPLHF.

The V and J genes are TRBV18 and TRBJ1-5; 7 nucleotides line up with TRBD1. V was clipped by 6 bases and J by 5 bases; unmatched bases: 7. The CDR3 contains 14 residues. CDR1 is KGHSH, CDR2 LQKENI, per germline. CDR3 residues: CASSLTGEDQPQHF. The CDR3 region has the DNA TGTGCCAGCTCGCTCACAGGGGAGGATCAGCCCCAGCATTTT.

V usage is TRBV2 and J usage is TRBJ2-3; D perhaps matches TRBD1 (6 bases). The CDR3 runs to 15 residues. CDR1 and CDR2 from the germline V gene are SNHLY and FYNNEI. V lost 7 bases, J lost 0 bases, and 14 bases lay in between. The CDR3 DNA is TGTGCCAGCAAGGAGACCGGGACAAGCACAGATACGCAGTATTTT. It translates to CASKETGTSTDTQYF. The full variable domain, in which reference TRBV2 and TRBJ2-3 provide the parts outside the CDR3, is EPEVTQTPSHQVTQMGQEVILRCVPISNHLYFYWYRQILGQKVEFLVSFYNNEISEKSEIFDDQFSVERPDGSNFTLKIRSTKLEDSAMYFCASKETGTSTDTQYFGPGTRLTVL.

The chain combines TRBV5-1 with TRBJ2-2, with D perhaps matching TRBD2 (6 bases). The CDR3 is made up of 18 amino acids. V was cut by 0 bases and J by 6 bases, with 21 bases left in between. Germline CDR1 and CDR2: SGHRS and YFSETQ. CDR3 nucleotides: TGCGCCAGCAGCTTGGGGTTTCCGGGACTCAGACACGCCGGGGAGCTGTTTTTT. Its translation: CASSLGFPGLRHAGELFF.

This clone has a handful of counts. The rearrangement links TRBV3-1 (or the pseudogene TRBV3-2) to TRBJ2-1, with D maybe TRBD2 (5 bases). The germline V gene encodes CDR1 LGHDT and CDR2 YNNKEL (reference sequence). The ends were cut back, 1 base at V and 4 bases at J, with 11 bases in the middle. This CDR3 spans 15 amino acids. Here the CDR3 reads CASSQGRVAYNEQFF. As DNA, the CDR3 is TGTGCCAGCAGCCAAGGGCGGGTAGCATACAATGAGCAGTTCTTC.

This clone has just one count. The chain employs TRBV7-9 and TRBJ2-5; D may be TRBD2 (5 bases). Germline V gene lookup returns CDR1 SEHNR and CDR2 FQNEAQ (reference sequence). The V end was cut by 2 bases, the J end by 1 base, with 11 bases between. The CDR3 consists of 15 residues. The CDR3 coding sequence is TGTGCCAGCAGCTTATCGACGGGGAGCCAAGAGACCCAGTACTTC. Protein product: CASSLSTGSQETQYF.

This chain connects TRBV9 to TRBJ1-2; D ambiguous. The V and J ends lost 4 bases and 8 bases respectively, with 12 bases between them. The CDR3 extends over 12 amino acids. Germline values: CDR1 SGDLS, CDR2 YYNGEE. The CDR3 loop reads CASSTRVEGYTF. CDR3 DNA: TGTGCCAGCAGCACCCGAGTGGAGGGCTACACCTTC.

The rearrangement links TRBV6-4 to TRBJ2-4, with a tentative D call TRBD2 (6 bases). Trimming stripped 2 bases from V and 7 bases from J, with 12 bases between. CDR3 length: 14 amino acids. Germline lookup yields CDR1 MRHNA and CDR2 SNTAGT. The CDR3 loop is CASSDAGTPNIQYF. CDR3 bases: TGTGCCAGCAGTGACGCCGGGACTCCTAACATTCAGTACTTC.

The J gene is TRBJ1-2, the V gene TRBV9, with a weak D call TRBD1 (5 bases). Trimming took off 5 bases at V and 8 bases at J, with 19 bases between the two ends. The germline CDR1 and CDR2 sequences are SGDLS and YYNGEE. The CDR3 length is 14 residues. CDR3 protein: CASSQQGEGRGYTF. CDR3 bases: TGTGCCAGCAGTCAACAAGGGGAGGGAAGGGGCTACACCTTC. Together with reference TRBV9 and TRBJ1-2, the CDR3 gives the full variable domain: DSGVTQTPKHLITATGQRVTLRCSPRSGDLSVYWYQQSLDQGLQFLIQYYNGEERAKGNILERFSAQQFPDLHSELNLSSLELGDSALYFCASSQQGEGRGYTFGSGTRLTVV.